These 12 T cell receptor beta chains share one sample of origin, sequenced in a study of shared clonotypes between healthy human individuals. Naive CD8 cells comprised CD45RO-negative, CCR7-positively selected cells, excluding terminally differentiated effector memory CD45RA+ cells. Repertoires were generated with immunoSEQ multiplex PCR, while TCRdb's copy carries only in-frame clones and drops some. The profile shows about 2,200,000 clones, approximately 94% of them singletons. Sequenced: naive CD8+ T cells from PBMCs. These receptors came from a young man in good health. Some clones in this sample may be carry-over from other donors' samples.

This clone was seen a few times. DNA for the CDR3: TGTGCCAGTAGTATAGCGTTCGGCAGGATGAACACTGAAGCTTTCTTT. It yields the protein CASSIAFGRMNTEAFF. The gene calls are TRBV19 and TRBJ1-1; D uncertain. CDR1 is LNHDA and CDR2 is SQIVND in the germline V gene (reference sequence). The CDR3 loop spans 16 amino acids. Trimming pared 1 base from V and 0 bases from J, leaving 12 bases between.

For this clone: Other DNA sequences from this sample encode an identical CDR3 as well. The genes are TRBV28 and TRBJ1-5, with 7 bases fitting TRBD1. CDR1 is MDHEN and CDR2 is SYDVKM in the germline V gene. With 2 bases clipped from V and 2 bases from J, the junction kept 0 bases outside the gene matches. The CDR3 is 14 amino acids. The CDR3 here is CASSLGTGNQPQHF. CDR3 coding DNA: TGTGCCAGCAGTTTAGGGACAGGCAATCAGCCCCAGCATTTT.

This chain connects TRBV7-3 to TRBJ2-3; 8 positions match TRBD2. CDR1 is SGHTA and CDR2 is FQGTGA in the germline V gene. The CDR3 spans 15 residues. The V segment lost 2 bases and the J segment 4 bases; nucleotides outside the gene matches: 5. Written as DNA, the CDR3 is TGTGCCAGCAGCTTAGGGACTAGTTATGCAGATACGCAGTATTTT. This sequence encodes CASSLGTSYADTQYF.

This sequence joins TRBV7-8 and TRBJ2-7, with D hard to call. CDR1 is SGHVS and CDR2 is FQNEAQ in the germline V gene. This CDR3 has 14 amino acids. Trimming took off 1 base at V and 1 base at J, with 8 bases between the two ends. The CDR3 loop is CASSLVRSSYEQYF. For the CDR3, the DNA is TGTGCCAGCAGCTTAGTCCGGTCATCCTACGAGCAGTACTTC.

This chain connects TRBV14 to TRBJ2-1, with 11 bases that match TRBD2. Germline-derived CDR1 and CDR2 are SGHDN and FVKESK. The CDR3 length is 14 residues. Trimming removed 4 bases from V and 8 bases from J; junction bases left unmatched: 4. This CDR3 is CASSLAGGYDEQFF. The CDR3 DNA reads as TGTGCCAGCAGCCTAGCGGGAGGGTACGATGAGCAGTTCTTC.

The chain combines TRBV28 with TRBJ2-1; D gene uncertain. Germline V gene sequence: CDR1 MDHEN, CDR2 SYDVKM. This CDR3 comprises 16 residues. V was clipped by 6 bases and J by 10 bases, with 25 bases between them. The CDR3 spells CASSPGSAIDRAEQFF. Written as DNA, the CDR3 is TGTGCCAGCAGCCCTGGATCCGCGATAGACCGGGCCGAGCAGTTCTTC.

This clone was seen a few times. This chain connects TRBV23-1 to TRBJ1-1; TRBD1 might be the D (6 bases). TRBV23-1 falls under the ORF class, with uncertain function. CDR3 size: 15 residues. V gave up 3 bases and J gave up 7 bases, with 18 bases separating them. The CDR3 spells CASSQDPDRTYEAFF. The CDR3 DNA reads TGCGCCAGCAGTCAGGACCCCGACAGGACGTATGAAGCTTTCTTT.

The chain joins TRBV15 to TRBJ2-7, with 9 bases aligning to TRBD1. Germline CDR1 is LNHNV and CDR2 is YYDKDF (reference sequence). Trimming cost V 5 bases and J 1 base; bases outside gene matches: 6. CDR3 length: 15 amino acids. The CDR3: CATSGTGTGSYEQYF. CDR3 DNA: TGTGCCACCAGCGGAACCGGGACAGGGTCCTACGAGCAGTACTTC.

V is TRBV5-1 and J is TRBJ1-4, with D unresolved. The CDR3 is 16 residues long. Germline V gives CDR1 SGHRS, CDR2 YFSETQ. Trimming took off 4 bases at V and 8 bases at J, with 21 bases between the two ends. CDR3 coding DNA: TGCGCCAGCAGCATTTTAGGCGGAACGGGGAAAGAAAAACTGTTTTTT. It translates to CASSILGGTGKEKLFF.

This clone was detected only once. The rearrangement links TRBV19 to TRBJ2-7; the match to TRBD1 covers 7 bases. Per germline, CDR1 LNHDA and CDR2 SQIVND (reference sequence). CDR3 size: 14 residues. The V and J ends lost 5 bases and 5 bases, in that order; junction bases with no gene match: 9. In nucleotides, the CDR3 is TGTGCCAGTAGTCAGGGGACAGTTAACAACGAGCAGTACTTC. Translation: CASSQGTVNNEQYF.

The V gene is TRBV7-9, the J gene TRBJ2-5; D is possibly TRBD2 (5 bases). The germline gives CDR1 SEHNR, CDR2 FQNEAQ (reference sequence). With 4 bases removed from V and 3 bases from J, the gap between germline ends came to 9 bases. CDR3 length: 13 residues. CDR3 sequence reads: CASSWESKETQYF. The DNA of the CDR3 is TGTGCCAGCAGCTGGGAGTCGAAAGAGACCCAGTACTTC. The complete variable domain, with remaining parts taken from reference TRBV7-9 and TRBJ2-5, reads DTGVSQNPRHKITKRGQNVTFRCDPISEHNRLYWYRQTLGQGPEFLTYFQNEAQLEKSRLLSDRFSAERPKGSFSTLEIQRTEQGDSAMYLCASSWESKETQYFGPGTRLLVL.

The V call is TRBV4-1, the J call TRBJ2-7; TRBD2 is a possible D gene (5 bases). Between the trimmed V and J ends, which lost 3 bases and 2 bases, there was a span of 11 bases. In germline, CDR1 is MGHRA, CDR2 YSYEKL. The CDR3 totals 14 residues. CDR3 nucleotides: TGCGCCAGCAGCCAGAGGGTGGGAGCCTACGAGCAGTACTTC. Its translation: CASSQRVGAYEQYF.